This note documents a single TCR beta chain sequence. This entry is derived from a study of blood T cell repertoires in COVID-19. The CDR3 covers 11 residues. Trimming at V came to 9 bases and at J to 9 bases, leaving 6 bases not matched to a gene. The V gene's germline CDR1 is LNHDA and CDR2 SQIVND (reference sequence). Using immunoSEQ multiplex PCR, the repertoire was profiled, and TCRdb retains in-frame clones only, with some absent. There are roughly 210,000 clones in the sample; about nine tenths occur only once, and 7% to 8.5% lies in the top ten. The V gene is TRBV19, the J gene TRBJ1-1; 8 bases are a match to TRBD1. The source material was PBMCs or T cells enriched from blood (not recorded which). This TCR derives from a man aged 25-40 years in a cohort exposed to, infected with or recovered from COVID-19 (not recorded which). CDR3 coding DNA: TGTGCCAGCCAGGACAGGGCCAAAGCTTTCTTT. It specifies CASQDRAKAFF.